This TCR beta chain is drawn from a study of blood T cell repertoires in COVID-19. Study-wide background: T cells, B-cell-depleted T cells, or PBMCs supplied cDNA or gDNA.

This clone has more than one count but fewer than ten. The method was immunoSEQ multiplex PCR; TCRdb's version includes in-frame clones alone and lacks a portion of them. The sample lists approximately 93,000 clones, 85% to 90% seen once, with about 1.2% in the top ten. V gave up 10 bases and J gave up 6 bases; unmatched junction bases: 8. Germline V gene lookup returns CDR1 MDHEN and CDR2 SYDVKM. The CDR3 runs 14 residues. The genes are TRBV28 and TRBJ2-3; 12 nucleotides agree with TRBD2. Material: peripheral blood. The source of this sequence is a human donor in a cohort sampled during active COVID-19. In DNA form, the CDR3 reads TGTGCCACCGGGGCTAGCGGGAGGGGGGATACGCAGTATTTT. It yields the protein CATGASGRGDTQYF.